These 5 T cell receptor beta chains originate from one sample sequenced in a study of human T cells and chemical hapten exposure. TCRdb re-called the RACE reads through MiXCR, storing one row per CDR3 protein. The table lists roughly 34,000 distinct CDR3 sequences, 5.5% to 8% of them singletons. The time point denotes: patch test 1, 2 weeks after DPC sensitization. Described treatment: therapeutic diphenylcyclopropenone sensitization with weekly scalp DPC. It was unfractionated whole blood from which total RNA was extracted. Sequenced material: whole blood, taken in connection with sensitization to the hapten diphenylcyclopropenone (DPC). The receptors were sampled from a woman aged 25 to 45 with alopecia areata. Some clones in this sample may be carry-over from other donors' samples.

This clonotype was found many times. J is TRBJ2-5 and V is TRBV18; TRBD1 agrees at 7 bases. The V and J ends lost 3 bases and 0 bases, in that order; junction bases with no gene match: 4. Germline V gene sequence: CDR1 KGHSH, CDR2 LQKENI. The CDR3 extends over 15 amino acids. The CDR3 here is CASSPYTGDQETQYF. The CDR3 DNA follows: TGTGCCAGCTCACCTTATACAGGGGACCAAGAGACCCAGTACTTC.

This clonotype was recorded many times. V is TRBV14 and J is TRBJ1-2; D is ambiguous. V lost 0 bases and J 3 bases, leaving 11 bases between the germline ends. CDR1 and CDR2 from the germline V gene are SGHDN and FVKESK. The CDR3 is made up of 15 amino acids. Here the CDR3 reads CASSQDLGDYYGYTF. For the CDR3, the DNA is TGTGCCAGCAGCCAAGATCTGGGAGACTACTATGGCTACACCTTC.

This clonotype has ten or more counts. The gene calls are TRBV6-5 and TRBJ2-1, with 8 nucleotides matching TRBD2. The germline V gene has CDR1 MNHEY and CDR2 SVGAGI. V was clipped by 7 bases and J by 0 bases; unmatched bases: 8. CDR3 length: 16 amino acids. This chain's CDR3 is CASTLGGEGSYNEQFF. In DNA, the CDR3 is TGTGCCAGCACCCTCGGGGGGGAGGGCTCCTACAATGAGCAGTTCTTC.

This clonotype was picked up many times. This chain joins TRBV4-1 and TRBJ1-5; D perhaps matches TRBD1 (5 bases). Looked up from germline, CDR1 is MGHRA and CDR2 is YSYEKL. This CDR3 contains 14 residues. V was shortened by 0 bases and J by 9 bases, with 12 bases between the two germline ends. CDR3 DNA: TGCGCCAGCAGCCAAGACGGTCTGGGGGGGCCCCAGCATTTT. Its protein is CASSQDGLGGPQHF.

The V call is TRBV6-5, the J call TRBJ1-5; D is undetermined. In germline, CDR1 is MNHEY, CDR2 SVGAGI. Trimming stripped 0 bases from V and 0 bases from J, with 9 bases between. This CDR3 has 16 residues. CDR3 loop: CASSYSGFNSNQPQHF. The CDR3 DNA reads as TGTGCCAGCAGTTACTCTGGTTTTAATAGCAATCAGCCCCAGCATTTT.